Here is one T cell receptor (beta chain) with its context. Unmatched junction bases numbered 10, after V lost 4 bases and J lost 8 bases. The length of the CDR3 is 15 residues. The V gene's germline CDR1 is SGHRS and CDR2 YFSETQ. Clinical history as reported by participants underpinned cohort assignment. These data belong to a study of blood T cell repertoires in COVID-19. Study as a whole: Samples representing acute and convalescent COVID-19 were sourced from the United States, Italy and Spain.

Repertoires were generated with immunoSEQ multiplex PCR, while TCRdb's copy carries only in-frame clones and drops some. The table includes about 150,000 clones, 80% to 90% detected once. The origin of this receptor is a man aged 45 to 65 who had recovered from COVID-19. The sequencing sample was made of PBMCs or T cells enriched from blood (not recorded which). The chain uses TRBV5-1 and TRBJ1-4; 8 positions agree with TRBD1. CDR3 nucleotides: TGCGCCAGCAGCCCGGGACCGGGGACAGGAGAAAAACTGTTTTTT. It translates to CASSPGPGTGEKLFF.